This T cell receptor (beta chain) was captured by sequencing in a study of beta chain features in type 1 diabetes (dated by TCRdb to the late 2010s). Concerning the study at large: Mean age, gender distribution, total cell number and subset yield were not different between patients and healthy donors. A total of over 90,000,000 sorted cells were examined across all samples, and a strong correlation was observed between cell number per subset and RNA yield. In the study, recently diagnosed type 1 diabetes patients and matched healthy donors were compared on the TCRB repertoires of their sorted circulating CD4+ T cell subsets. Whereas all 28 donors provided naive and central memory subsets, regulatory and stem cell-like memory subsets were isolated from just 8 patients and about 8 healthy donors.

For this clone: The antigen it binds to is not known. It has no much larger one-base neighbor in the sample; base qualities were not kept.

The germline V gene sets CDR1 to KGHSH and CDR2 to LQKENI. V is pared back by 0 bases and J by 5 bases, with 8 bases lying between the germline termini. Measured from the cysteine to the phenylalanine, the CDR3 is 13 residues long. Solely the CDR3 DNA is kept, with 39 bases framed from the first base. The entire isolated RNA was reverse transcribed using the High Capacity cDNA Reverse Transcription Kit, and thus expressed TCRB transcripts were sequenced. Deep immunoSEQ sequencing was performed on naive, central memory and regulatory T cell samples, with an average of around 3.5 million total reads per sample. Sorted cells were lysed in RLT buffer and RNA was extracted with DNase-treated RNeasy Micro or Mini kits, depending on cell number. To prevent cross-contamination, every cell subset was processed on its own, while patient and healthy donor samples were processed together. The immunoSEQ multiplex PCR was used to amplify TCRB sequences from cDNA, yielding 87-bp fragments that span the CDR3 region. The amplicons were sequenced using the Illumina HiSeq platform. Per the authors' processing: Synthetic template baselines were used to correct PCR bias computationally, reads within Hamming distance 2 were collapsed, and singletons that could not be merged were discarded. Reads were aligned to IMGT to assign V, D and J genes, CDR3 length, and insertions or deletions at six rearrangement sites. Within each subset, clonotype counts were normalized to sorted cell number, and only after that were true diversity and Gini coefficients computed with the tcR R package. Repertoire sharing was quantified using the overlap coefficient calculated on TCRB nucleotide sequences. As a proxy for the pre-selection repertoire, out-of-frame TCRB sequences from naive cells were analyzed. The source is immuneACCESS, and TCRdb retained only in-frame sequences with V and J called. Part of the clones is not carried over; for the studies checked, unresolved V genes explain less than half of this, and the remainder is unexplained. The D gene and trimming were derived from the DNA, and the V and J assignments and clone size from that table. The sample profile shows about 900,000 clones; roughly a sixth of them were found once. 0.023% of the sample rests with the top ten.

Beyond this particular receptor, the publication reports: Sequencing cDNA rather than genomic DNA could over-represent highly expressing activated cells, although activation and CD3 levels did not differ between groups. Shorter templates might be favored by PCR, yet because patient and control samples were amplified and corrected together, any such skew would affect both groups equally. At VDJ recombination sites, patients with type 1 diabetes made fewer insertions and deleted more nucleotides, a pattern implying thymic rearrangement abnormalities. HLA sub-analyses involved small numbers of individuals, so any influence of HLA type on TCRB rearrangement remained unresolved. Type 1 diabetes patients showed a moderate but significant shortening of TCRB CDR3 length in all four CD4+ subsets. Naive, central memory and regulatory TCRB repertoires appeared to be more alike among patients than among healthy donors.

Each donor gave one peripheral blood draw, averaging about 100 mL, which was collected into heparinised tubes. A BD FACSAria II was used to sort naive, central memory, regulatory and stem cell-like memory CD4+ T cells with a panel that included CD45RO, CCR7, CD25, CD127, CD95 and CD27. Every sorted population had a purity above 95%. PBMCs were isolated immediately by Lymphoprep density gradient centrifugation and stained directly without culture. To minimize batch effects, samples were stained and sorted in pairs, one healthy donor with one patient per experiment. This clonotype originated in a young woman in good health. Sequences were obtained from naive CD4+ T cells from blood. The label giving this sample's cell subset or site can be read as: true naive CD4+ T cells. The receptor chain draws on TRBV18 and TRBJ2-7; no confident D gene assignment can be made. CDR3 sequence: CASSPPTVDEQYF. The DNA sequence is TGTGCCAGCTCACCACCTACGGTGGACGAGCAGTACTTC.